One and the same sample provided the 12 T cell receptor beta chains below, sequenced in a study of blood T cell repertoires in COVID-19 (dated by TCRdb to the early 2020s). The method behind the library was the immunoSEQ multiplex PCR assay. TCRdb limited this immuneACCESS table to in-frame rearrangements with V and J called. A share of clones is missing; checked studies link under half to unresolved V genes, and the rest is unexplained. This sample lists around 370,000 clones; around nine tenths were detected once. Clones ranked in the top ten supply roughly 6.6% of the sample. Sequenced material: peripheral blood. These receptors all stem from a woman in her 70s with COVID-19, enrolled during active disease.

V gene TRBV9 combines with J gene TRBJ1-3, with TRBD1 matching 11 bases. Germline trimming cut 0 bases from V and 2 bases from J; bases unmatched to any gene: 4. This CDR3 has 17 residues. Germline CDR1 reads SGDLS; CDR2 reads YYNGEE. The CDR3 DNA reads TGTGCCAGCAGCGTAGCTCGGGACAGGGGGACTGGAAACACCATATATTTT. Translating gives CASSVARDRGTGNTIYF.

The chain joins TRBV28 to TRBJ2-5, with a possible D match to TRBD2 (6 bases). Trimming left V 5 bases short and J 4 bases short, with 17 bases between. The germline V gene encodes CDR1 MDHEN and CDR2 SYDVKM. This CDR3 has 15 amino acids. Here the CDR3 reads CASSPLGDFSETQYF. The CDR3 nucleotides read TGTGCCAGCAGTCCCCTCGGGGACTTTTCAGAGACCCAGTACTTC.

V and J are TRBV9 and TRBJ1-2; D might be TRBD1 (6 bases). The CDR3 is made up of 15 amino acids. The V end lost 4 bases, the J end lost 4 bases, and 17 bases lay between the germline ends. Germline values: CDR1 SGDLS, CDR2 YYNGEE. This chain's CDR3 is CASSPGQRGAYGYTF. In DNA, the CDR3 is TGTGCCAGCAGCCCAGGACAGCGGGGCGCCTATGGCTACACCTTC.

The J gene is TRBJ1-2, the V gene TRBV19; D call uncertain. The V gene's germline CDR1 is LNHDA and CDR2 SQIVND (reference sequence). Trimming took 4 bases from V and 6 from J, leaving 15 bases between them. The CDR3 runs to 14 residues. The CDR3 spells CASSTHVGRDGYTF. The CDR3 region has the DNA TGTGCCAGTAGTACCCACGTGGGTCGGGATGGCTACACCTTC.

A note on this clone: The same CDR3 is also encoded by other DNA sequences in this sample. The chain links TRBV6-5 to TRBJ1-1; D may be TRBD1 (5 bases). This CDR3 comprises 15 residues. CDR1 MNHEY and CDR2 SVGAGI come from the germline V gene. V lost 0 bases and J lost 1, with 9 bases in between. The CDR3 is CASSYSDRGNTEAFF. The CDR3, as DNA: TGTGCCAGCAGTTACTCCGACAGAGGGAACACTGAAGCTTTCTTT.

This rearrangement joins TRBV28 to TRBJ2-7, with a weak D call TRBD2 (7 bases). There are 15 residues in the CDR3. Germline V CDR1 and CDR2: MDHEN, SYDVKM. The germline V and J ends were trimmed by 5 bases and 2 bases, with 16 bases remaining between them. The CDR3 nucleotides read TGTGCCAGCAGTCCCACGGGGGGCAAAGCCTACGAGCAGTACTTC. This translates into CASSPTGGKAYEQYF.

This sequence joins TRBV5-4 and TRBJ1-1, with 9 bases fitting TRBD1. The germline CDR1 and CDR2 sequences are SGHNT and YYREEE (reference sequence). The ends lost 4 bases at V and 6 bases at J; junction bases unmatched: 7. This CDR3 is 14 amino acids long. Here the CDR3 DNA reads TGTGCCAGCAGCCCCCTACAGGGGGCGGCTGAAGCTTTCTTT. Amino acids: CASSPLQGAAEAFF.

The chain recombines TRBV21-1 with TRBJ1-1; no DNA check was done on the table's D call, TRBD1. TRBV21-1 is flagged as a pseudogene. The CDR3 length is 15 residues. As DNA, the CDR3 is TGTGCCAGCAGCAAAGCCCGGACAAACTTGGGTGAAGCTTTCTTT. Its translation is CASSKARTNLGEAFF.

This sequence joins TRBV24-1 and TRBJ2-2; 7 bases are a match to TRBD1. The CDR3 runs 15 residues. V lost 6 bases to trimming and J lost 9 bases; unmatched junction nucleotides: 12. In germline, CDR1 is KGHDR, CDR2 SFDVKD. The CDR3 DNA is TGTGCCACCAGTTACGACAGGGCCTCCACAAGGGAGCTGTTTTTT. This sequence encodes CATSYDRASTRELFF.

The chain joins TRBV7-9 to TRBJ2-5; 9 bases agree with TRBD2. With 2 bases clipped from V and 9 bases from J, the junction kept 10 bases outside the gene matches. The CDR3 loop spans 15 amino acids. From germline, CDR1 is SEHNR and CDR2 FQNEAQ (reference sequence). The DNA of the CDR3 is TGTGCCAGCAGCTTAATAGGACTAGCGTCCCGATCCCAGTACTTC. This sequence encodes CASSLIGLASRSQYF.

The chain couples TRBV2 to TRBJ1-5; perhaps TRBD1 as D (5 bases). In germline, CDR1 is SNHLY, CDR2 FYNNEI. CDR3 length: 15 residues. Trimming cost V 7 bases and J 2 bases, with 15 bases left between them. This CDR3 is CASTVSRAGNQPQHF. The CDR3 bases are TGTGCCAGCACGGTAAGCAGGGCTGGCAATCAGCCCCAGCATTTT.

CDR3 in DNA: TGTGCCAGCAGTCCTAAAGTCCAGGGGCTTAGGGGAAACACCATATATTTT. Protein sequence: CASSPKVQGLRGNTIYF. The J gene is TRBJ1-3, the V gene TRBV27; weak D call: TRBD1 (6 bases). The CDR3 length is 17 residues. V was shortened by 5 bases and J by 4 bases, with 21 bases between the two germline ends. CDR1 is MNHEY and CDR2 is SMNVEV in the germline V gene (reference sequence).